This TCR beta chain was recovered during a study of cytomegalovirus exposure and HLA in healthy donors. Findings of the study overall: The authors listed roughly 150 TCR beta chains as cytomegalovirus-associated. Association with HLA alleles at 0.05 false discovery rate was found for around 17,000 TCR beta sequences in a later analysis.

Vbeta (60) and Jbeta (13) primers were used in the PCR. Sequenced by immunoSEQ multiplex PCR; TCRdb stores in-frame clones only, minus some. The data contain 120,000 to 150,000 clones, 76% of them singletons. This clone was observed a handful of times. What it binds is not known. The CDR3 contains 15 residues. The germline V gene encodes CDR1 MDHEN and CDR2 SYDVKM. The ends were cut back, 2 bases at V and 0 bases at J, with 9 bases in the middle. The J gene is TRBJ2-3, the V gene TRBV28; D not certain. The sequence came from a man aged 35-49 years in good health and CMV-seronegative. Sample: PBMCs. The CDR3 region is CASSLNTPSTDTQYF. The CDR3 DNA is TGTGCCAGCAGTTTAAACACCCCTAGCACAGATACGCAGTATTTT.